This entry is about one TCR beta chain. Trimming pared 5 bases from V and 3 bases from J, leaving 9 bases between. This CDR3 is built from 12 residues. CDR1 is GTSNPN, CDR2 SVGIG, per germline (reference sequence). The method was immunoSEQ multiplex PCR; TCRdb's version includes in-frame clones alone and lacks a portion of them. Counted here are about 300,000 clones, 86% occurring once; the ten biggest clones make up 1.6%. The source of the sample is a study of blood T cell repertoires in COVID-19. What was sequenced was peripheral blood. The chain is built from TRBV30 and TRBJ2-3; a possible D gene is TRBD1 (6 bases). The TCR sequence derives from a woman aged 45-65 years with acute or convalescent COVID-19. The CDR3 sequence is CAWARGTDTQYF. CDR3 sequence (DNA): TGTGCCTGGGCAAGGGGGACAGATACGCAGTATTTT. The complete variable domain, with remaining parts taken from reference TRBV30 and TRBJ2-3, reads SQTIHQWPATLVQPVGSPLSLECTVEGTSNPNLYWYRQAAGRGLQLLFYSVGIGQISSEVPQNLSASRPQDRQFILSSKKLLLSDSGFYLCAWARGTDTQYFGPGTRLTVL.